Following are 29 T cell receptor beta chains from one sample sequenced in a study of blood T cell repertoires in COVID-19. The protocol was immunoSEQ multiplex PCR, while the TCRdb copy is restricted to in-frame clones and leaves out a portion. Of roughly 400,000 clones listed, over 85% are singletons. The sample consisted of PBMCs or T cells enriched from blood (not recorded which). These receptors were collected from a woman in her twenties or thirties who had recovered from COVID-19.

The V gene is TRBV4-3, the J gene TRBJ2-7, with TRBD1 matching 7 bases. The CDR3 covers 16 residues. Germline values: CDR1 LGHNA, CDR2 YSLEER. Losses at the gene ends were 2 bases for V and 0 bases for J; bases not matched to a gene: 7. The CDR3 here is CASSQQTGAISYEQYF. The DNA for the CDR3 is TGCGCCAGCAGCCAACAAACAGGGGCGATCTCCTACGAGCAGTACTTC.

The V gene is TRBV7-2, the J gene TRBJ2-2; D gene ambiguous. Germline-derived CDR1 and CDR2 are SGHTA and FQGNSA. This CDR3 region has 14 residues. The ends were cut back, 0 bases at V and 1 base at J, with 3 bases in the middle. The DNA for the CDR3 is TGTGCCAGCAGCTTAGCCGTGAACACCGGGGAGCTGTTTTTT. Translation gives CASSLAVNTGELFF.

This clone was seen more than once but under ten times. The chain links TRBV3-1 (or the pseudogene TRBV3-2) to TRBJ2-7; tentatively, D is TRBD2 (6 bases). The CDR3 loop spans 13 amino acids. CDR1 and CDR2 (germline): LGHDT, YNNKEL (reference sequence). Trimming removed 1 base from V and 12 bases from J, with 16 bases in between. The CDR3 reads CASSQVGGGPAYF. CDR3 nucleotides: TGTGCCAGCAGCCAAGTGGGGGGAGGCCCTGCGTACTTC.

V is TRBV5-1 and J is TRBJ2-3; 12 bases are shared with TRBD2. Germline CDR1 reads SGHRS; CDR2 reads YFSETQ. The CDR3 is 14 residues long. V lost 6 bases and J lost 3; bases outside the gene matches: 2. The CDR3 region is CASTGTSGTDTQYF. CDR3 nucleotides: TGCGCCAGCACCGGGACTAGCGGGACAGATACGCAGTATTTT.

The chain uses TRBV5-1 and TRBJ1-1; TRBD1 matches 7 bases. This CDR3 spans 13 amino acids. The germline V gene has CDR1 SGHRS and CDR2 YFSETQ. The V and J ends lost 4 bases and 6 bases, in that order; junction bases with no gene match: 6. The CDR3, as DNA: TGCGCCAGCAGCCCAGGGGGGAAAGCTGAAGCTTTCTTT. Translated: CASSPGGKAEAFF.

The J gene is TRBJ2-1, the V gene TRBV9; TRBD2 aligns across 12 bases. CDR3 length: 21 residues. After removal of 3 bases from V and 0 bases from J, the junction contained 16 bases not matched to a gene. Germline CDR1 SGDLS, CDR2 YYNGEE. Written as DNA, the CDR3 is TGTGCCAGCAGCGCTACCCCCGGGACTAGCGGGCCCCATAGCTCCTACAATGAGCAGTTCTTC. Residues: CASSATPGTSGPHSSYNEQFF.

The sample holds one count of this clone. The rearrangement joins TRBV4-2 to TRBJ2-1; perhaps TRBD1 as D (5 bases). V lost 0 bases and J lost 10, with 10 bases in between. The germline gives CDR1 LGHNA, CDR2 YNFKEQ. The CDR3 totals 13 residues. CDR3 amino acids: CASSQDPHREQFF. In DNA form, the CDR3 reads TGTGCCAGCAGCCAAGACCCCCACAGGGAGCAGTTCTTC.

CDR3 sequence (DNA): TGTGCCAGCAGTTTACCCCCAGGGGGTATCTACGAGCAGTACTTC. This encodes CASSLPPGGIYEQYF. J is TRBJ2-7 and V is TRBV28; 7 bases match TRBD1. Germline-derived CDR1 and CDR2 are MDHEN and SYDVKM. The CDR3 runs to 15 residues. Trimming took 2 bases from V and 3 from J; bases not matched to a gene: 7.

The gene calls are TRBV19 and TRBJ2-7; 8 nucleotides line up with TRBD1. J lost 2 bases, V lost 4 bases, and 7 bases had no gene match. The CDR3 length is 15 residues. Germline V gene sequence: CDR1 LNHDA, CDR2 SQIVND (reference sequence). The CDR3, as DNA: TGTGCCAGTAGTACCCAAGGACAGGGCACCTACGAGCAGTACTTC. It specifies CASSTQGQGTYEQYF.

The J gene is TRBJ1-5, the V gene TRBV27; D remains ambiguous. Trimming removed 6 bases at V and 4 bases at J, with 25 bases between. The germline V gene has CDR1 MNHEY and CDR2 SMNVEV (reference sequence). The CDR3 runs 18 residues. The DNA of the CDR3 is TGTGCCAGCAGCTCTGTGAGCGGAGGTATTAATTTGAATCAGCCCCAGCATTTT. As protein: CASSSVSGGINLNQPQHF.

The CDR3 is CASGQTVSNQPQHF. The CDR3 nucleotides read TGTGCCAGCGGGCAGACGGTGAGCAATCAGCCCCAGCATTTT. This sequence joins TRBV28 and TRBJ1-5, with D hard to call. The CDR3 has 14 residues. Germline V gives CDR1 MDHEN, CDR2 SYDVKM. V was clipped by 8 bases and J by 1 base, with 12 bases between them.

This clone was recorded only once. The chain joins TRBV7-2 to TRBJ2-5; tentative D call: TRBD1 (6 bases). This CDR3 has 15 residues. The germline CDR1 and CDR2 sequences are SGHTA and FQGNSA. The germline V and J ends were trimmed by 4 bases and 4 bases, with 16 bases remaining between them. The CDR3 loop reads CASSSEFTGRETQYF. The CDR3 DNA follows: TGTGCCAGCAGCTCAGAATTTACAGGGAGAGAGACCCAGTACTTC.

V usage is TRBV6-1 and J usage is TRBJ2-1; 7 bases agree with TRBD1. The germline V gene encodes CDR1 MNHNS and CDR2 SASEGT. The CDR3 loop spans 17 amino acids. The V and J ends lost 0 bases and 0 bases, in that order; junction bases with no gene match: 5. The CDR3 region is CASSEAVGGFSYNEQFF. The CDR3 nucleotides read TGTGCCAGCAGTGAAGCGGTAGGGGGCTTCTCCTACAATGAGCAGTTCTTC.

V usage is TRBV19 and J usage is TRBJ1-1, with D tentatively TRBD1 (5 bases). Trimming pared 6 bases from V and 6 bases from J, leaving 17 bases between. Germline V lookup: CDR1 LNHDA, CDR2 SQIVND (reference sequence). The CDR3 loop spans 14 amino acids. The CDR3 here is CASSADRGTAEAFF. DNA of the CDR3: TGTGCCAGTAGCGCAGACAGAGGAACGGCTGAAGCTTTCTTT. Full variable domain (rest looked up from reference TRBV19 and TRBJ1-1): DGGITQSPKYLFRKEGQNVTLSCEQNLNHDAMYWYRQDPGQGLRLIYYSQIVNDFQKGDIAEGYSVSREKKESFPLTVTSAQKNPTAFYLCASSADRGTAEAFFGQGTRLTVV.

The V call is TRBV6-2 or TRBV6-3, the J call TRBJ2-7; the D gene is possibly TRBD2 (6 bases). CDR1 MNHEY and CDR2 SVGEGT come from the germline V gene. Between the trimmed V and J ends, which lost 5 bases and 3 bases, there was a span of 17 bases. The CDR3 is 15 amino acids. CDR3: CASSLRASAHYEQYF. DNA for the CDR3: TGTGCCAGCAGTCTACGGGCTAGCGCCCACTACGAGCAGTACTTC.

V gene TRBV29-1 combines with J gene TRBJ2-2; TRBD1 aligns across 12 bases. V lost 6 bases, J lost 1 base, and 9 bases stayed unmatched. In germline, CDR1 is SQVTM, CDR2 ANQGSEA. The CDR3 length is 17 residues. The CDR3 nucleotides are TGCAGCGTACGAGGGGACAGGGGGCGAGGGAACACCGGGGAGCTGTTTTTT. Amino acids: CSVRGDRGRGNTGELFF.

This clone occurred a few times. The V gene is TRBV3-1 (or the pseudogene TRBV3-2), the J gene TRBJ2-1; 11 bases agree with TRBD2. Germline V gene data show CDR1 as LGHDT and CDR2 as YNNKEL (reference sequence). V dropped 0 bases and J dropped 4; count of bases not matched to a gene: 5. CDR3 length equals 17 residues. The CDR3 nucleotides read TGTGCCAGCAGCCAAGAACCAACTAGCGGGAGATACAATGAGCAGTTCTTC. This encodes CASSQEPTSGRYNEQFF.

The chain has TRBV3-1 (or the pseudogene TRBV3-2) and TRBJ1-4; maybe TRBD1 (5 bases). The germline V gene encodes CDR1 LGHDT and CDR2 YNNKEL (reference sequence). The CDR3 has 13 residues. The ends were cut back, 0 bases at V and 11 bases at J, with 10 bases in the middle. CDR3 amino acids: CASSQDLGGKLFF. Written as DNA, the CDR3 is TGTGCCAGCAGCCAAGATCTGGGGGGGAAACTGTTTTTT.

V and J are TRBV9 and TRBJ1-6; 9 bases line up with TRBD1. Per germline, CDR1 SGDLS and CDR2 YYNGEE. The V segment lost 0 bases and the J segment 1 base; nucleotides outside the gene matches: 2. This CDR3 is built from 17 residues. The CDR3 region has the DNA TGTGCCAGCAGCGTAGAGGGGACAGGGTCCTATAATTCACCCCTCCACTTT. As protein: CASSVEGTGSYNSPLHF.

The gene calls are TRBV28 and TRBJ2-1; possible D gene TRBD1, 5 bases. This CDR3 contains 14 residues. Germline V gives CDR1 MDHEN, CDR2 SYDVKM. Trimming shortened V by 2 bases and J by 5 bases, and 10 bases separated the two germline ends. CDR3 region: CASSLTPGNNEQFF. The CDR3 nucleotides read TGTGCCAGCAGTTTAACCCCAGGGAACAATGAGCAGTTCTTC.

The rearrangement uses TRBV10-3 and TRBJ1-2; 9 nucleotides agree with TRBD1. The CDR3 is 13 amino acids. V gave up 6 bases and J gave up 8 bases; unmatched junction bases: 7. CDR1 and CDR2 from the germline V gene are ENHRY and SYGVKD. The CDR3 is CAISRETGGGYTF. For the CDR3, the DNA is TGTGCCATCAGCAGAGAGACAGGGGGAGGCTACACCTTC.

The chain recombines TRBV28 with TRBJ2-3, with D possibly being TRBD2 (6 bases). CDR3 length equals 15 residues. CDR1 MDHEN and CDR2 SYDVKM come from the germline V gene. Trimming stripped 1 base from V and 1 base from J, with 9 bases between. CDR3 bases: TGTGCCAGCAGTTTATTAGCGGAGGGCACAGATACGCAGTATTTT. It translates to CASSLLAEGTDTQYF.

The chain uses TRBV7-3 and TRBJ2-2; D gene ambiguous. The CDR3 has 15 amino acids. V was clipped by 0 bases and J by 2 bases, with 7 bases between them. The germline CDR1 and CDR2 sequences are SGHTA and FQGTGA. The CDR3 protein is CASSLTSSNTGELFF. As DNA, the CDR3 is TGTGCCAGCAGCTTAACATCTTCTAACACCGGGGAGCTGTTTTTT.

The chain couples TRBV5-4 to TRBJ2-3, with D maybe TRBD2 (7 bases). The germline CDR1 and CDR2 sequences are SGHNT and YYREEE (reference sequence). Trimming took off 6 bases at V and 4 bases at J, with 27 bases between the two ends. The CDR3 runs 18 residues. The CDR3 DNA sequence: TGTGCCAGCACCCGGGGGCCCAGCGGGGCGCCTCAGGCAGATACGCAGTATTTT. Encoded protein: CASTRGPSGAPQADTQYF.

CDR3 in amino acids: CASRTDASQGREGYTF. Here the CDR3 DNA reads TGTGCCAGTCGAACCGACGCCAGTCAGGGGAGGGAAGGCTACACCTTC. The V call is TRBV19, the J call TRBJ1-2, with D perhaps matching TRBD1 (6 bases). This CDR3 comprises 16 residues. Germline V gene lookup returns CDR1 LNHDA and CDR2 SQIVND (reference sequence). The V gene lost 8 bases and the J gene lost 8 bases, with 27 bases spanning the gap.

The CDR3 DNA sequence: TGTGCCTGGAGTTCGACAGGGTTCACTGAAGCTTTCTTT. Encoded protein: CAWSSTGFTEAFF. The chain is built from TRBV30 and TRBJ1-1, with 7 bases aligning to TRBD1. Germline V gene data show CDR1 as GTSNPN and CDR2 as SVGIG (reference sequence). The CDR3 sequence is 13 residues long. Germline trimming cut 2 bases from V and 4 bases from J; bases unmatched to any gene: 4. Combining the CDR3 with reference TRBV30 and TRBJ1-1 gives the whole variable domain SQTIHQWPATLVQPVGSPLSLECTVEGTSNPNLYWYRQAAGRGLQLLFYSVGIGQISSEVPQNLSASRPQDRQFILSSKKLLLSDSGFYLCAWSSTGFTEAFFGQGTRLTVV.

In its sample, this clone was seen once. J is TRBJ1-2 and V is TRBV4-1; 9 nucleotides match TRBD1. The CDR3 contains 15 residues. V dropped 3 bases and J dropped 6; count of bases not matched to a gene: 8. Germline loops: CDR1 MGHRA, CDR2 YSYEKL. CDR3 region: CASSQSTGGFHGYTF. The CDR3 bases are TGCGCCAGCAGCCAGTCGACAGGGGGGTTTCATGGCTACACCTTC.

The V gene is TRBV6-5, the J gene TRBJ1-2; 7 nucleotides agree with TRBD1. The CDR3 is 14 amino acids. The V segment lost 2 bases and the J segment 7 bases; nucleotides outside the gene matches: 7. CDR1 and CDR2 (germline): MNHEY, SVGAGI. Here the CDR3 reads CASSYTTGVGGYTF. CDR3 DNA sequence: TGTGCCAGCAGTTACACTACAGGGGTTGGTGGCTACACCTTC.

The chain couples TRBV5-3 to TRBJ1-5; D not certain. TRBV5-3 is marked as an open reading frame, function uncertain. The CDR3 loop spans 16 amino acids. The V end lost 5 bases, the J end lost 0 bases, and 15 bases lay between the germline ends. The CDR3 DNA is TGTGCCAGAAGAGGGAGCAGAAACAATAGCAATCAGCCCCAGCATTTT. Its protein product is CARRGSRNNSNQPQHF.